A single sample is the source of the 13 T cell receptor beta chains below, sequenced in a study of cytomegalovirus exposure and HLA in healthy donors (dated by TCRdb to between 2016 and 2019). Libraries were prepared through the immunoSEQ multiplex PCR assay. For the multiplex PCR, a mixture combining 60 forward primers for TCR Vbeta segments and 13 reverse primers for TCR Jbeta segments was used. Imported from immuneACCESS, the table was reduced by TCRdb to in-frame sequences with V and J called. These copies leave out some clones; in studies compared against another copy, an unresolved V gene accounts for under half, and the cause of the remainder is not known. The sample table records about 160,000 clones; about 80% of these occur just once. Of the sample, under 2.5% falls within the top ten clones. What was sequenced was PBMCs. These receptors originate from a man aged 35 to 55 in good health and CMV-seronegative.

The gene calls are TRBV19 and TRBJ2-3; 9 positions agree with TRBD2. J lost 1 base, V lost 6 bases, and 5 bases had no gene match. The CDR3 is 15 residues long. CDR1 is LNHDA, CDR2 SQIVND, per germline (reference sequence). The CDR3 is CASRLAGAGTDTQYF. As DNA, the CDR3 is TGTGCCAGTAGGTTAGCGGGAGCCGGCACAGATACGCAGTATTTT. Filled out from reference TRBV19 and TRBJ2-3, the complete variable domain reads DGGITQSPKYLFRKEGQNVTLSCEQNLNHDAMYWYRQDPGQGLRLIYYSQIVNDFQKGDIAEGYSVSREKKESFPLTVTSAQKNPTAFYLCASRLAGAGTDTQYFGPGTRLTVL.

A word on this clone: The sample carries other DNA sequences with the same CDR3. This chain's CDR3 is CASRAQVYEQYF. CDR3 nucleotide sequence: TGTGCCAGCAGGGCACAGGTCTACGAGCAGTACTTC. The V gene is TRBV28, the J gene TRBJ2-7, with D possibly TRBD1 on 5 matching bases. Trimming shortened V by 6 bases and J by 3 bases, and 9 bases separated the two germline ends. Germline CDR1 and CDR2: MDHEN and SYDVKM. This CDR3 contains 12 residues.

The chain joins TRBV15 to TRBJ1-5; no clear D gene. The V gene lost 4 bases and the J gene lost 1 base, with 11 bases spanning the gap. The length of the CDR3 is 15 residues. Germline V gives CDR1 LNHNV, CDR2 YYDKDF (reference sequence). CDR3 sequence reads: CATSISHSSNQPQHF. As DNA, the CDR3 is TGTGCCACCAGCATATCACATTCAAGCAATCAGCCCCAGCATTTT.

Details on this clone: At one of its ends the junction is not consistent with the germline gene, which may arise from a read error. The chain links TRBV7-9 to TRBJ2-7; possibly TRBD2 for D (6 bases). The V gene's germline CDR1 is SEHNR and CDR2 FQNEAQ (reference sequence). CDR3 size: 15 residues. This chain's CDR3 is CSSSLSTVAGSEQYF. The CDR3 nucleotides read TGTTCCAGCAGCTTATCGACTGTTGCGGGAAGCGAGCAGTACTTC.

This clone was counted at least ten times. The rearrangement joins TRBV25-1 to TRBJ1-2, with TRBD1 matching 7 bases. The ends lost 3 bases at V and 5 bases at J; junction bases unmatched: 6. Per the germline V gene, CDR1 is MGHDK and CDR2 is SYGVNS. This CDR3 contains 14 residues. This CDR3 is CASSDLDRVYGYTF. The CDR3 DNA reads TGTGCCAGCAGTGACCTAGACAGGGTGTATGGCTACACCTTC.

This sequence joins TRBV9 and TRBJ2-3, with D possibly TRBD2 on 6 matching bases. The CDR3 sequence is 15 residues long. Looked up from germline, CDR1 is SGDLS and CDR2 is YYNGEE. Trimming cost V 0 bases and J 2 bases, with 10 bases left between them. The CDR3 nucleotides read TGTGCCAGCAGCGTAGGAGGGACTCCCACAGATACGCAGTATTTT. Protein: CASSVGGTPTDTQYF.

Turning to this clone: A junction end diverges from the germline sequence, so it may reflect a read error. The J gene is TRBJ2-6, the V gene TRBV5-1, with TRBD1 matching 7 bases. In germline, CDR1 is SGHRS, CDR2 YFSETQ. The length of the CDR3 is 15 residues. The CDR3 bases are TGCGCCAGCAGTCCGGGGACAGCTGGGGCCAACGGCCTGACTTTC. Translating it yields CASSPGTAGANGLTF.

V is TRBV18 and J is TRBJ1-4; D perhaps matches TRBD1 (5 bases). The ends were cut back, 7 bases at V and 8 bases at J, with 20 bases in the middle. The germline V gene encodes CDR1 KGHSH and CDR2 LQKENI. CDR3 size: 15 residues. This CDR3 reads CASFGQGTDREKLFF. CDR3 DNA: TGTGCCAGCTTTGGCCAGGGCACCGACCGAGAAAAACTGTTTTTT.

The rearrangement joins TRBV7-2 to TRBJ2-3; 12 positions agree with TRBD2. The CDR3 length is 18 residues. The germline gives CDR1 SGHTA, CDR2 FQGNSA. The junction had 10 bases not matched to a gene; V was cut back by 5 bases and J by 1 base. The CDR3 nucleotides read TGTGCCAGCAGCACCCCTCTAAGACTAGCGGGAGGCACAGATACGCAGTATTTT. Its translation is CASSTPLRLAGGTDTQYF. Filled out from reference TRBV7-2 and TRBJ2-3, the complete variable domain reads GAGVSQSPSNKVTEKGKDVELRCDPISGHTALYWYRQSLGQGLEFLIYFQGNSAPDKSGLPSDRFSAERTGGSVSTLTIQRTQQEDSAVYLCASSTPLRLAGGTDTQYFGPGTRLTVL.

The chain links TRBV25-1 to TRBJ2-7; D may be TRBD2 (5 bases). CDR3 length: 15 residues. Trimming took 3 bases from V and 5 from J, leaving 17 bases between them. Germline CDR1 reads MGHDK; CDR2 reads SYGVNS. The CDR3 sequence: CASSDRLAGDNEQYF. The CDR3 coding sequence is TGTGCCAGCAGTGATCGCTTAGCCGGGGATAACGAGCAGTACTTC.

V is TRBV7-9 and J is TRBJ1-3; D is uncertain. Between the trimmed V and J ends, which lost 5 bases and 4 bases, there was a span of 21 bases. The germline V gene encodes CDR1 SEHNR and CDR2 FQNEAQ (reference sequence). There are 17 residues in the CDR3. DNA for the CDR3: TGTGCCAGCAGCCCGCATCAACCGGGTTCTACGGGAAACACCATATATTTT. It yields the protein CASSPHQPGSTGNTIYF.

This rearrangement joins TRBV2 to TRBJ2-2; 8 bases agree with TRBD2. V gave up 10 bases and J gave up 5 bases; unmatched junction bases: 9. Germline V gives CDR1 SNHLY, CDR2 FYNNEI. CDR3 size: 14 residues. In DNA form, the CDR3 reads TGTGCCACCAGGCCAGCGGGAGTAACCGGGGAGCTGTTTTTT. As protein: CATRPAGVTGELFF.

CDR3 nucleotides: TGTGCCAGCAGCATCGACAGGGCTTACTATGGCTACACCTTC. Its translation: CASSIDRAYYGYTF. This chain uses TRBV27 with TRBJ1-2, with 7 nucleotides matching TRBD1. The V gene end was trimmed by 6 bases and the J gene end by 3 bases; junction bases not matched to a gene: 7. From germline, CDR1 is MNHEY and CDR2 SMNVEV (reference sequence). This CDR3 comprises 14 residues.